This T cell receptor (beta chain) was sequenced in a study of blood T cells in healthy people across ages. Overall study results and limits: Higher diversity and more naive CD4+ cells were features of long-lived donors, compared to aged donors.

Alongside a J-beta primer mix, a sample-barcoded 5' primer served in a second PCR lasting 7 to 11 cycles. Per sample, CDR3-containing paired-end reads numbered at least 2.5 million. Using its own MiXCR run on the 5' RACE reads, TCRdb lists one record per CDR3 protein. The table shows about 1.8 million distinct CDR3 sequences, with just under 50% occurring only once. CDR3 length: 15 amino acids. Germline values: CDR1 SGHTA, CDR2 FQGNSA. A word on this clonotype: What it recognizes is unknown. The junction departs from the called germline gene at one end, perhaps through a read error.

This chain joins TRBV7-2 and TRBJ2-4; no clear D gene. The sequenced sample consisted of blood. The receptor was isolated from a woman between 40 and 50 years old in good health. CDR3 in DNA: TGTGCCAACAGCTCGAATCTTATAGCCAAAAACATTCAGTACTTC. Amino acids: CANSSNLIAKNIQYF.